This is a list of T cell receptor beta chains from one sample in a study of PD-L1 blockade in urothelial cancer. TCRdb's copy holds only in-frame clones and misses some; the assay was immunoSEQ multiplex PCR. This table holds some 45,000 clones, about 91% found once. The specimen comprised PBMCs, sampled around atezolizumab (anti-PD-L1) treatment. The source of these receptors is a man older than 75 with urothelial cancer. Each CDR3 is given with its conserved first and last residue. A D gene is named only where the DNA matches it firmly. Clone size appears in some rows only: once, few, many, or a class for an expanded clone.

cdr3_length j_call v_call clone_size d_call cdr3_aa cdr3_nt
13 TRBJ2-1 TRBV28 NA NA CASSIRTDNEQFF TGTGCCAGCAGTATTCGGACAGATAATGAGCAGTTCTTC
15 TRBJ2-1 TRBV29-1 few TRBD2 CSVDGRTSGRNEQFF TGCAGCGTTGACGGTAGGACTAGCGGGAGGAATGAGCAGTTCTTC
16 TRBJ1-1 TRBV7-8 NA NA CASSLVAGTLNTEAFF TGTGCCAGCAGCTTAGTTGCGGGCACGCTGAACACTGAAGCTTTCTTT
17 TRBJ2-2 TRBV5-5 NA TRBD1 CASSWDRRQKNTGELFF TGTGCCAGCAGCTGGGACAGACGGCAAAAAAACACCGGGGAGCTGTTTTTT
14 TRBJ2-4 TRBV10-2 NA NA CASSVDKAKNIQYF TGCGCCAGCAGTGTCGACAAAGCCAAAAACATTCAGTACTTC
15 TRBJ2-1 TRBV7-8 NA TRBD1 CASSSPQGVLDEQFF TGTGCCAGCAGCTCACCTCAGGGGGTCCTAGATGAGCAGTTCTTC
13 TRBJ1-2 TRBV6-4 NA NA CASRPTGSIGYTF TGTGCCAGCAGACCAACAGGGTCCATCGGCTACACCTTC
15 TRBJ1-2 TRBV5-4 NA NA CASSLSLDTNYGYTF TGTGCCAGCAGCTTAAGTTTGGACACCAACTATGGCTACACCTTC
17 TRBJ2-2 TRBV7-6 NA NA CASSLVLATDNTGELFF TGTGCCAGCAGCTTAGTTCTAGCGACAGACAACACCGGGGAGCTGTTTTTT
11 TRBJ2-5 TRBV2 NA NA CASGEWETQYF TGTGCCAGCGGAGAGTGGGAGACCCAGTACTTC
15 TRBJ1-2 TRBV7-2 NA NA CASSLLRGPNYGYTF TGTGCCAGCAGCTTGCTCAGGGGCCCTAACTATGGCTACACCTTC
15 TRBJ2-3 TRBV4-1 NA NA CASSQIARRTDTQYF TGCGCCAGCAGCCAAATTGCCCGGAGGACAGATACGCAGTATTTT
13 TRBJ2-1 TRBV30 NA NA CAWSGTGTNEQFF TGTGCCTGGTCCGGGACTGGCACGAATGAGCAGTTCTTC
15 TRBJ2-1 TRBV30 NA NA CAWSVGRASYNEQFF TGTGCCTGGAGTGTAGGCAGGGCCTCCTACAATGAGCAGTTCTTC
14 TRBJ2-1 TRBV19 few TRBD1 CASHQGASGGEQFF TGTGCCAGTCACCAGGGGGCCTCAGGAGGTGAGCAGTTCTTC
16 TRBJ1-2 TRBV19 NA NA CASSVIVQGTNYGYTF TGTGCCAGTAGTGTCATCGTCCAGGGGACTAACTATGGCTACACCTTC
13 TRBJ2-5 TRBV19 NA TRBD1 CASRRGQAETQYF TGTGCCAGTCGCCGCGGACAGGCCGAGACCCAGTACTTC
13 TRBJ1-5 TRBV4-1 NA NA CASSQDPGQPQHF TGCGCCAGCAGCCAAGATCCAGGTCAGCCCCAGCATTTT
14 TRBJ2-7 TRBV27 NA TRBD1 CASTGTGGDYEQYF TGTGCCAGCACCGGGACAGGGGGGGACTACGAGCAGTACTTC
17 TRBJ2-1 TRBV29-1 once TRBD2 CSVDRHRLAGAANEQFF TGCAGCGTTGACAGGCACAGACTAGCGGGAGCGGCAAATGAGCAGTTCTTC
16 TRBJ2-2 TRBV5-1 few TRBD2 CASRRALAAVTGELFF TGCGCCAGCAGAAGGGCGCTAGCGGCGGTCACCGGGGAGCTGTTTTTT
17 TRBJ1-5 TRBV5-6 NA TRBD1 CASSSRGTGGLRQPQHF TGTGCCAGCAGCTCTCGCGGGACAGGGGGCTTGCGTCAGCCCCAGCATTTT
16 TRBJ2-1 TRBV14 NA TRBD2 CASSLVSGSFPHEQFF TGTGCCAGCAGCCTAGTCAGCGGGAGTTTTCCCCATGAGCAGTTCTTC
11 TRBJ2-5 TRBV6-5 NA NA CASSYAGRGYF TGTGCCAGCAGTTATGCGGGACGAGGATACTTC
14 TRBJ2-3 TRBV11-2 NA TRBD2 CASTDGRALDTQYF TGTGCCAGCACCGACGGGAGGGCGTTAGATACGCAGTATTTT
14 TRBJ1-2 TRBV7-9 once NA CASSIETEGSGYTF TGTGCCAGCAGCATCGAGACAGAAGGTTCCGGCTACACCTTC
18 TRBJ1-2 TRBV5-6 once NA CASSLAGEGGEANYGYTF TGTGCCAGCAGCTTGGCCGGGGAGGGAGGGGAGGCTAACTATGGCTACACCTTC
15 TRBJ2-1 TRBV7-2 NA NA CASSLASQGFNEQFF TGTGCCAGCAGCTTAGCAAGTCAGGGGTTCAATGAGCAGTTCTTC
13 TRBJ1-2 TRBV18 NA NA CASSQAGRDGYTF TGTGCCAGCTCACAGGCAGGGAGGGACGGCTACACCTTC
14 TRBJ1-4 TRBV27 NA TRBD1 CASSTYTGDEKLFF TGTGCCAGCAGTACATACACAGGGGATGAAAAACTGTTTTTT
20 TRBJ2-6 TRBV11-2 NA TRBD1 CASSLEWTGLLFSGANVLTF TGTGCCAGCAGCTTAGAGTGGACAGGCCTCTTATTCTCTGGGGCCAACGTCCTGACTTTC
16 TRBJ2-3 TRBV9 NA TRBD2 CASSVGLAGLTDTQYF TGTGCCAGCAGCGTAGGTCTAGCGGGCCTCACAGATACGCAGTATTTT
16 TRBJ1-4 TRBV15 NA NA CATSREPGLGNEKLFF TGTGCCACCAGCAGAGAACCGGGACTGGGAAATGAAAAACTGTTTTTT
14 TRBJ2-1 TRBV6-5 NA TRBD2 CASRERESYNEQFF TGTGCCAGCAGAGAGCGGGAGTCCTACAATGAGCAGTTCTTC
17 TRBJ2-7 TRBV21-1 NA NA CASSKKVGTENTYEQYF TGTGCCAGCAGCAAAAAAGTGGGGACAGAGAACACCTACGAGCAGTACTTC
13 TRBJ1-2 TRBV30 NA NA CAWSSEDFFGYTF TGTGCCTGGAGTTCTGAGGACTTTTTTGGCTACACCTTC